Listed here are 20 T cell receptor beta chains from one sample, sequenced in a study of OX40 agonist ivuxolimab in advanced cancers. Repertoires were generated with immunoSEQ multiplex PCR, while TCRdb's copy carries only in-frame clones and drops some. The sample records more than 95,000 clones, around 93% being singletons. This specimen consisted of CD4+ or CD8+ T cells sorted from blood, obtained in a trial of the OX40 agonist ivuxolimab. The origin of the receptors is an adult with an advanced solid tumor such as melanoma, head and neck, liver or kidney cancer.

V and J are TRBV2 and TRBJ2-7; 9 bases agree with TRBD2. The CDR3 contains 14 residues. V lost 4 bases to trimming and J lost 4 bases; unmatched junction nucleotides: 5. Germline CDR1 and CDR2: SNHLY and FYNNEI. The CDR3 region is CASSGISGSYEQYF. DNA of the CDR3: TGTGCCAGCAGTGGGATTAGCGGGAGTTACGAGCAGTACTTC.

This clone was picked up a small number of times. The rearrangement links TRBV7-2 to TRBJ1-2; no clear D. The CDR3 extends over 12 amino acids. Trimming took 0 bases from V and 6 from J, leaving 5 bases between them. Germline assignment: CDR1 SGHTA and CDR2 FQGNSA. CDR3 bases: TGTGCCAGCAGCTTAGCGTGGGATGGCTACACCTTC. It encodes CASSLAWDGYTF.

This clone was detected only once. The V call is TRBV23-1, the J call TRBJ2-3; D is possibly TRBD2 (6 bases). TRBV23-1 is an open reading frame, and its role is uncertain. Trimming took off 3 bases at V and 0 bases at J, with 16 bases between the two ends. The CDR3 extends over 17 amino acids. The CDR3: CASSHTGTQTSTDTQYF. As DNA, the CDR3 is TGCGCCAGCAGTCACACCGGGACTCAAACTAGCACAGATACGCAGTATTTT.

The chain carries TRBV2 and TRBJ1-1; D call uncertain. Trimming pared 2 bases from V and 0 bases from J, leaving 7 bases between. Germline V gives CDR1 SNHLY, CDR2 FYNNEI. The length of the CDR3 is 14 residues. The CDR3 spells CASSERTVNTEAFF. CDR3 sequence (DNA): TGTGCCAGCAGTGAACGGACTGTGAACACTGAAGCTTTCTTT.

The gene calls are TRBV9 and TRBJ1-1; D is perhaps TRBD1 (5 bases). This CDR3 region has 12 residues. Trimming shortened V by 4 bases and J by 7 bases, and 11 bases separated the two germline ends. Germline loops: CDR1 SGDLS, CDR2 YYNGEE. Here the CDR3 DNA reads TGTGCCAGCAGCCCAGTCGACAGTGAAGCTTTCTTT. Translated, it gives CASSPVDSEAFF.

The gene calls are TRBV5-5 and TRBJ2-7; 10 bases fit TRBD2. V was clipped by 0 bases and J by 3 bases; unmatched bases: 9. CDR3 length: 17 amino acids. Per germline, CDR1 SGHKS and CDR2 YYEKEE (reference sequence). The CDR3 sequence is CASSLVTSGAFNYEQYF. In DNA form, the CDR3 reads TGTGCCAGCAGCTTGGTCACTAGCGGGGCGTTCAACTACGAGCAGTACTTC.

Worth noting for this clone: This CDR3 is also generated by other DNA sequences in the sample. The chain recombines TRBV18 with TRBJ2-7; D not certain. Trimming pared 0 bases from V and 0 bases from J, leaving 9 bases between. The CDR3 has 15 residues. CDR1 and CDR2 (germline): KGHSH, LQKENI. CDR3 in DNA: TGTGCCAGCTCACCACCCTCAGGTAGCTCCTACGAGCAGTACTTC. It codes for CASSPPSGSSYEQYF. Combining the CDR3 with reference TRBV18 and TRBJ2-7 gives the whole variable domain NAGVMQNPRHLVRRRGQEARLRCSPMKGHSHVYWYRQLPEEGLKFMVYLQKENIIDESGMPKERFSAEFPKEGPSILRIQQVVRGDSAAYFCASSPPSGSSYEQYFGPGTRLTVT.

The chain has TRBV19 and TRBJ2-3; D perhaps matches TRBD2 (6 bases). Germline CDR1 and CDR2: LNHDA and SQIVND (reference sequence). Trimming shortened V by 6 bases and J by 0 bases, and 19 bases separated the two germline ends. The CDR3 covers 17 residues. DNA for the CDR3: TGTGCCAGTAGCCGGGCACCGGGGGACCGAAGCACAGATACGCAGTATTTT. As protein: CASSRAPGDRSTDTQYF.

This chain links TRBV6-1 with TRBJ1-4, with 12 positions matching TRBD1. V dropped 7 bases and J dropped 7; count of bases not matched to a gene: 7. This CDR3 region has 15 residues. Germline V CDR1 and CDR2: MNHNS, SASEGT. The CDR3 DNA sequence: TGTGCCAGCACTTGGGACAGGGGGCGAGGTGAAAAACTGTTTTTT. Its translation: CASTWDRGRGEKLFF.

The chain uses TRBV6-6 and TRBJ1-6; no reliable D call. In germline, CDR1 is MNHNY, CDR2 SVGAGI (reference sequence). CDR3 size: 16 residues. V was trimmed by 0 bases and J by 8 bases, leaving 14 bases between them. The CDR3 nucleotides read TGTGCCAGCAGTTACTCGGGTCAGACATCGGATTCACCCCTCCACTTT. It yields the protein CASSYSGQTSDSPLHF.

The rearrangement uses TRBV5-4 and TRBJ2-3, with 7 bases aligning to TRBD1. This CDR3 is 14 amino acids long. After removal of 1 base from V and 1 base from J, the junction contained 0 bases not matched to a gene. The germline V gene encodes CDR1 SGHNT and CDR2 YYREEE (reference sequence). CDR3 DNA: TGTGCCAGCAGCTTGCAGGGGGGCACAGATACGCAGTATTTT. It encodes CASSLQGGTDTQYF. Filled out from reference TRBV5-4 and TRBJ2-3, the complete variable domain reads ETGVTQSPTHLIKTRGQQVTLRCSSQSGHNTVSWYQQALGQGPQFIFQYYREEENGRGNFPPRFSGLQFPNYSSELNVNALELDDSALYLCASSLQGGTDTQYFGPGTRLTVL.

J is TRBJ1-3 and V is TRBV9; D possibly corresponds to TRBD1 (5 bases). Germline lookup yields CDR1 SGDLS and CDR2 YYNGEE. Trimming left V 3 bases short and J 0 bases short, with 10 bases between. The CDR3 extends over 15 amino acids. This CDR3 is CASSATGFSGNTIYF. The CDR3 DNA is TGTGCCAGCAGCGCAACAGGATTCTCTGGAAACACCATATATTTT.

This sequence joins TRBV19 and TRBJ2-3; unclear D gene. This CDR3 spans 13 amino acids. V was trimmed by 6 bases and J by 0 bases, leaving 7 bases between them. Germline V gene sequence: CDR1 LNHDA, CDR2 SQIVND (reference sequence). CDR3 in amino acids: CASRARSTDTQYF. CDR3 nucleotides: TGTGCCAGTAGGGCTAGGAGCACAGATACGCAGTATTTT.

V is TRBV19 and J is TRBJ2-7; TRBD2 aligns across 10 bases. The CDR3 covers 15 residues. The V and J ends lost 5 bases and 0 bases, in that order; junction bases with no gene match: 4. CDR1 and CDR2 (germline): LNHDA, SQIVND (reference sequence). The CDR3 DNA reads TGTGCCAGTAGTCCCGGGACTAGCGTCTCCTACGAGCAGTACTTC. Translation gives CASSPGTSVSYEQYF.

The rearrangement uses TRBV19 and TRBJ2-1; the match to TRBD2 covers 8 bases. CDR3 length: 14 amino acids. Trimming removed 4 bases from V and 7 bases from J; junction bases left unmatched: 6. Germline V gives CDR1 LNHDA, CDR2 SQIVND (reference sequence). The CDR3 region is CASSTGLAVNEQFF. The DNA for the CDR3 is TGTGCCAGTAGTACCGGACTAGCTGTTAATGAGCAGTTCTTC.

This chain links TRBV30 with TRBJ2-6; no clear D. V was pared by 5 bases and J by 0 bases, with 2 bases between. This CDR3 is 12 amino acids long. Germline V gene sequence: CDR1 GTSNPN, CDR2 SVGIG (reference sequence). Here the CDR3 DNA reads TGTGCCTGGGACTCTGGGGCCAACGTCCTGACTTTC. Translating it yields CAWDSGANVLTF. The entire variable domain, with the rest obtained from reference TRBV30 and TRBJ2-6, is as follows: SQTIHQWPATLVQPVGSPLSLECTVEGTSNPNLYWYRQAAGRGLQLLFYSVGIGQISSEVPQNLSASRPQDRQFILSSKKLLLSDSGFYLCAWDSGANVLTFGAGSRLTVL.

The V and J genes are TRBV4-3 and TRBJ2-5, with a tentative D call TRBD2 (5 bases). Judging by the DNA end, TRBJ2-7 fits better; the J call may be wrong. Germline assignment: CDR1 LGHNA and CDR2 YSLEER. The CDR3 covers 13 residues. The CDR3: CASSQERGYEQYF. Written as DNA, the CDR3 is TGCGCCAGCAGCCAAGAACGGGGCTACGAGCAGTACTTC.

The chain uses TRBV28 and TRBJ2-7; no reliable D call. Trimming shortened V by 2 bases and J by 4 bases, and 6 bases separated the two germline ends. Per germline, CDR1 MDHEN and CDR2 SYDVKM. This CDR3 contains 12 residues. CDR3 protein: CASSLTTYEQYF. CDR3 nucleotide sequence: TGTGCCAGCAGTTTAACCACGTACGAGCAGTACTTC.

V is TRBV12-5 and J is TRBJ2-5; 7 bases map to TRBD2. V dropped 1 base and J dropped 9; count of bases not matched to a gene: 5. The CDR3 is made up of 13 amino acids. Germline V gives CDR1 LGHNT, CDR2 FRNRAP. The CDR3 DNA follows: TGTGCTAGTGGTTTGGGGGGGGGAAAGTCCCAGTACTTC. It translates to CASGLGGGKSQYF.

The chain has TRBV6-5 and TRBJ2-7; TRBD1 agrees at 9 bases. Looked up from germline, CDR1 is MNHEY and CDR2 is SVGAGI. The J segment lost 6 bases and the V segment lost 7 bases, leaving 10 bases of the junction unmatched. The CDR3 sequence is 14 residues long. CDR3 DNA sequence: TGTGCCAGCAAATGGACAGGGGCGGTTGGCGAGCAGTACTTC. This encodes CASKWTGAVGEQYF.